This passage covers 30 T cell receptor beta chains from one sample sequenced in a study of T cells in localized non-small cell lung cancer. The repertoire was sequenced with immunoSEQ multiplex PCR; TCRdb's copy has only in-frame clones and lacks some. Here the sample spans roughly 4,200 clones, 35% to 45% being singletons. The input for sequencing was lung tumor tissue, taken before any cancer treatment. The receptors stem from a woman aged 35 to 70 with stage I lung adenocarcinoma.

The chain uses TRBV6-8 and TRBJ2-7; 10 nucleotides match TRBD1. CDR3 length: 15 residues. Trimming took 5 bases from V and 1 from J; bases not matched to a gene: 5. Per germline, CDR1 MNHGY and CDR2 SAAAGT. The CDR3, as DNA: TGTGCCAGCAGTCGACAGGGGGCTCGGTCCTACGAGCAGTACTTC. Residues: CASSRQGARSYEQYF.

This clone was detected a few times. V usage is TRBV6-8 and J usage is TRBJ2-2, with a tentative D call TRBD2 (6 bases). CDR3 length: 16 amino acids. Looked up from germline, CDR1 is MNHGY and CDR2 is SAAAGT. V gave up 6 bases and J gave up 2 bases, with 16 bases separating them. CDR3 nucleotides: TGTGCCAGCAGCCTGTATGGAGGGTTTAACACCGGGGAGCTGTTTTTT. It specifies CASSLYGGFNTGELFF.

V is TRBV19 and J is TRBJ2-7; TRBD2 is a possible D gene (6 bases). V gave up 7 bases and J gave up 0 bases, with 16 bases separating them. This CDR3 has 15 residues. Germline V gene lookup returns CDR1 LNHDA and CDR2 SQIVND (reference sequence). The CDR3 is CASKRAGRSSYEQYF. For the CDR3, the DNA is TGTGCCAGTAAAAGAGCGGGTCGGAGCTCCTACGAGCAGTACTTC.

The chain joins TRBV9 to TRBJ2-2, with TRBD2 matching 9 bases. This CDR3 has 16 amino acids. Germline lookup yields CDR1 SGDLS and CDR2 YYNGEE. Trimming cost V 5 bases and J 2 bases; bases outside gene matches: 7. The CDR3 region is CASSAGLAGNTGELFF. In DNA, the CDR3 is TGTGCCAGCAGTGCGGGGCTAGCGGGAAACACCGGGGAGCTGTTTTTT.

The rearrangement joins TRBV28 to TRBJ2-6; 8 bases align to TRBD1. Germline lookup yields CDR1 MDHEN and CDR2 SYDVKM. V lost 8 bases, J lost 0 bases, and 6 bases stayed unmatched. The CDR3 totals 16 residues. The DNA for the CDR3 is TGTGCCAGCTTACAGGGGGAAACCTCTGGGGCCAACGTCCTGACTTTC. It specifies CASLQGETSGANVLTF.

As DNA, the CDR3 is TGTGCCAGCAGTTTATGGGGGAGGGGGGACGTCCGGCAGTTCTTC. This gives the protein CASSLWGRGDVRQFF. The chain recombines TRBV28 with TRBJ2-1, with D maybe TRBD2 (7 bases). CDR3 size: 15 residues. Germline lookup yields CDR1 MDHEN and CDR2 SYDVKM. Trimming removed 0 bases at V and 12 bases at J, with 18 bases between.

This clone has only a few counts. The chain employs TRBV11-3 and TRBJ2-1; 14 bases line up with TRBD2. Germline V lookup: CDR1 SGHNT, CDR2 YENEEA. The CDR3 extends over 15 amino acids. V was clipped by 5 bases and J by 10 bases; unmatched bases: 7. The DNA of the CDR3 is TGTGCCAGCAGCCCGGGACTAGCGGGAGTAAACGAGCAGTTCTTC. It yields the protein CASSPGLAGVNEQFF. The full variable domain, with the rest looked up from reference TRBV11-3 and TRBJ2-1, is EAGVVQSPRYKIIEKKQPVAFWCNPISGHNTLYWYLQNLGQGPELLIRYENEEAVDDSQLPKDRFSAERLKGVDSTLKIQPAELGDSAVYLCASSPGLAGVNEQFFGPGTRLTVL.

The gene calls are TRBV16 and TRBJ2-3, with 7 bases aligning to TRBD2. Germline V CDR1 and CDR2: KGHSY, FQNENV. This CDR3 is 14 amino acids long. The V and J ends lost 5 bases and 1 base, in that order; junction bases with no gene match: 3. The CDR3 DNA sequence: TGTGCCAGCAGCACAACTAGCGGCACAGATACGCAGTATTTT. Its translation is CASSTTSGTDTQYF.

The J gene is TRBJ1-5, the V gene TRBV9; TRBD1 matches 7 bases. Germline loops: CDR1 SGDLS, CDR2 YYNGEE. V was clipped by 5 bases and J by 6 bases; unmatched bases: 8. The CDR3 extends over 14 amino acids. The CDR3 sequence is CASSPDRVTQPQHF. The CDR3 nucleotides are TGTGCCAGCAGTCCTGACAGGGTTACTCAGCCCCAGCATTTT. The whole variable domain, remainder taken from reference TRBV9 and TRBJ1-5, is DSGVTQTPKHLITATGQRVTLRCSPRSGDLSVYWYQQSLDQGLQFLIQYYNGEERAKGNILERFSAQQFPDLHSELNLSSLELGDSALYFCASSPDRVTQPQHFGDGTRLSIL.

This clone was observed a handful of times. This chain connects TRBV14 to TRBJ2-5; D gene ambiguous. The V gene's germline CDR1 is SGHDN and CDR2 FVKESK. V was trimmed by 1 base and J by 0 bases, leaving 12 bases between them. CDR3 size: 16 residues. DNA of the CDR3: TGTGCCAGCAGCCAAGCAGGCTTCTGGTACCAAGAGACCCAGTACTTC. Translated: CASSQAGFWYQETQYF.

This clone has only one observation. V is TRBV29-1 and J is TRBJ2-7, with 14 bases matching TRBD2. CDR1 and CDR2 from the germline V gene are SQVTM and ANQGSEA. CDR3 size: 15 residues. Trimming took 6 bases from V and 3 from J; bases not matched to a gene: 7. CDR3: CSVAGTSGSVYEQYF. CDR3 bases: TGCAGCGTGGCCGGGACTAGCGGGAGTGTCTACGAGCAGTACTTC.

The genes are TRBV9 and TRBJ2-2; unclear D gene. V lost 3 bases, J lost 3 bases, and 12 bases lay in between. The CDR3 covers 15 residues. Germline-derived CDR1 and CDR2 are SGDLS and YYNGEE. CDR3 sequence reads: CASSETPKDTGELFF. As DNA, the CDR3 is TGTGCCAGCAGCGAGACACCGAAGGACACCGGGGAGCTGTTTTTT.

This clone is labeled medium-sized. The chain joins TRBV11-3 to TRBJ2-3; D gene ambiguous. Deletions cut 5 bases from V and 2 bases from J, with 11 bases between. The CDR3 sequence is 14 residues long. From germline, CDR1 is SGHNT and CDR2 YENEEA. The CDR3 region is CASSNPITTDTQYF. CDR3 bases: TGTGCCAGCAGCAACCCCATCACCACAGATACGCAGTATTTT. Supplemented by reference TRBV11-3 and TRBJ2-3, the full variable domain reads EAGVVQSPRYKIIEKKQPVAFWCNPISGHNTLYWYLQNLGQGPELLIRYENEEAVDDSQLPKDRFSAERLKGVDSTLKIQPAELGDSAVYLCASSNPITTDTQYFGPGTRLTVL.

The chain recombines TRBV28 with TRBJ2-7, with 7 bases matching TRBD2. The CDR3 has 15 amino acids. Germline-derived CDR1 and CDR2 are MDHEN and SYDVKM. Germline trimming cut 7 bases from V and 7 bases from J; bases unmatched to any gene: 16. The DNA of the CDR3 is TGTGCCAGCACAGTTGGGAGGGGACCCCTAGGGGAGCAGTACTTC. Its protein product is CASTVGRGPLGEQYF.

The J gene is TRBJ1-1, the V gene TRBV28, with a weak D call TRBD1 (6 bases). With 10 bases removed from V and 10 bases from J, the gap between germline ends came to 22 bases. There are 13 residues in the CDR3. Germline-derived CDR1 and CDR2 are MDHEN and SYDVKM. The CDR3 here is CAILRTVSRSAFF. CDR3 in DNA: TGTGCCATCCTGAGGACAGTATCGAGGTCAGCTTTCTTT.

The gene calls are TRBV18 and TRBJ1-2; 7 bases are a match to TRBD1. This CDR3 is 13 amino acids long. The V segment lost 6 bases and the J segment 6 bases; nucleotides outside the gene matches: 7. CDR1 is KGHSH, CDR2 LQKENI, per germline. In DNA, the CDR3 is TGTGCCAGCTCCGTAGACAGGGAGGATGGCTACACCTTC. Protein: CASSVDREDGYTF.

The chain employs TRBV19 and TRBJ2-1; 7 bases fit TRBD1. V shed 3 bases, J shed 8 bases, and the junction held 10 bases outside the gene matches. The CDR3 runs 15 residues. The germline CDR1 and CDR2 sequences are LNHDA and SQIVND (reference sequence). In DNA, the CDR3 is TGTGCCAGTAGTATCGGGACAGCCTCTGGGGATGAGCAGTTCTTC. Its translation: CASSIGTASGDEQFF. The complete variable domain, with remaining parts taken from reference TRBV19 and TRBJ2-1, reads DGGITQSPKYLFRKEGQNVTLSCEQNLNHDAMYWYRQDPGQGLRLIYYSQIVNDFQKGDIAEGYSVSREKKESFPLTVTSAQKNPTAFYLCASSIGTASGDEQFFGPGTRLTVL.

The rearrangement links TRBV30 to TRBJ1-2; D is unclear. The CDR3 contains 13 residues. V was cut by 1 base and J by 3 bases, with 9 bases left in between. Germline V CDR1 and CDR2: GTSNPN, SVGIG (reference sequence). CDR3 DNA sequence: TGTGCCTGGAGTGCACTTGGGGACTATGGCTACACCTTC. Protein sequence: CAWSALGDYGYTF.

This chain joins TRBV19 and TRBJ2-1; 8 nucleotides align to TRBD1. This CDR3 comprises 14 residues. V lost 6 bases, J lost 5 bases, and 6 bases stayed unmatched. Germline V lookup: CDR1 LNHDA, CDR2 SQIVND (reference sequence). The CDR3 sequence: CASRGQGGHNEQFF. The CDR3, as DNA: TGTGCCAGTAGAGGACAGGGTGGGCACAATGAGCAGTTCTTC. Looking up the rest from reference TRBV19 and TRBJ2-1 gives the full variable domain: DGGITQSPKYLFRKEGQNVTLSCEQNLNHDAMYWYRQDPGQGLRLIYYSQIVNDFQKGDIAEGYSVSREKKESFPLTVTSAQKNPTAFYLCASRGQGGHNEQFFGPGTRLTVL.

This clone was seen a few times. The chain uses TRBV11-3 and TRBJ1-3; no firm D call. CDR1 SGHNT and CDR2 YENEEA come from the germline V gene. The CDR3 is 14 residues long. Trimming removed 1 base from V and 2 bases from J, with 6 bases in between. The chain's CDR3 is CASSLGSAGNTIYF. The CDR3 DNA reads as TGTGCCAGCAGCTTAGGCTCCGCTGGAAACACCATATATTTT. The whole variable domain, filled in from reference TRBV11-3 and TRBJ1-3, reads EAGVVQSPRYKIIEKKQPVAFWCNPISGHNTLYWYLQNLGQGPELLIRYENEEAVDDSQLPKDRFSAERLKGVDSTLKIQPAELGDSAVYLCASSLGSAGNTIYFGEGSWLTVV.

The chain uses TRBV10-2 and TRBJ2-3; 9 nucleotides line up with TRBD1. With 6 bases clipped from V and 3 bases from J, the junction kept 1 base outside the gene matches. CDR1 and CDR2 from the germline V gene are WSHSY and SAAADI. The CDR3 spans 13 residues. CDR3 residues: CASRTGGTDTQYF. In DNA form, the CDR3 reads TGCGCCAGCAGGACAGGGGGGACAGATACGCAGTATTTT.

The V call is TRBV18, the J call TRBJ2-7; D gene uncertain. V lost 3 bases and J lost 2, with 11 bases in between. The CDR3 runs to 14 residues. Looked up from germline, CDR1 is KGHSH and CDR2 is LQKENI. The CDR3: CASSPGSQTYEQYF. CDR3 in DNA: TGTGCCAGCTCACCCGGCAGCCAGACCTACGAGCAGTACTTC.

Comments on this clone: One junction end does not reproduce the germline sequence, and a read error may be involved. The chain joins TRBV11-3 to TRBJ2-1; the match to TRBD2 covers 8 bases. This CDR3 region has 16 residues. In germline, CDR1 is SGHNT, CDR2 YENEEA. CDR3 nucleotide sequence: TGTGTCAGCAGCTTGTTCAGCGGGAGCTCCTACAATGAGCAGTTCTTC. Residues: CVSSLFSGSSYNEQFF.

The chain recombines TRBV10-1 with TRBJ2-7, with TRBD2 matching over 7 bases. The V gene's germline CDR1 is WNHNN and CDR2 SYGVQD (reference sequence). The V and J ends lost 2 bases and 9 bases, in that order; junction bases with no gene match: 7. This CDR3 has 13 residues. The CDR3: CASSESGTRGQYF. The CDR3 DNA follows: TGCGCCAGCAGTGAGAGCGGGACCCGCGGGCAGTACTTC.

This clone was seen a few times. The V call is TRBV5-1, the J call TRBJ2-1; 7 nucleotides line up with TRBD2. The CDR3 has 14 residues. With V trimmed by 3 bases and J by 5 bases, 5 bases remained unmatched. CDR1 and CDR2 (germline): SGHRS, YFSETQ. The CDR3 sequence is CASSSRTSDNEQFF. CDR3 bases: TGCGCCAGCAGCTCCCGGACTAGYGACAATGAGCAGTTCTTC.

Concerning this clone: Sequence at one end of the junction differs from germline and may be a read error. V is TRBV18 and J is TRBJ1-4; tentative D call: TRBD1 (5 bases). Per germline, CDR1 KGHSH and CDR2 LQKENI. The CDR3 has 18 residues. CDR3 nucleotides: TGTACCAGCTCACCACTGACAGCTACTGGGCCAACTAATGAAAAACTGTTTTTT. Its translation: CTSSPLTATGPTNEKLFF.

This clone showed up just a few times. J is TRBJ2-1 and V is TRBV15, with 8 bases matching TRBD2. CDR1 is LNHNV, CDR2 YYDKDF, per germline (reference sequence). The trim removed 9 bases at V and 2 bases at J, leaving 9 bases unmatched. The CDR3 loop spans 15 amino acids. The CDR3 DNA reads TGTGCCACTCTCCAGAATAGCGGGACCTACAATGAGCAGTTCTTC. Translated: CATLQNSGTYNEQFF.

By share, this clone ranks as medium-sized. The chain joins TRBV6-8 to TRBJ2-1, with 7 bases lining up with TRBD2. The CDR3 extends over 16 amino acids. Germline values: CDR1 MNHGY, CDR2 SAAAGT. V lost 5 bases to trimming and J lost 9 bases; unmatched junction nucleotides: 16. CDR3 bases: TGTGCCAGCAGTGACCTCGGGACTATCCCTTTGGGTGAGCAGTTCTTC. This sequence encodes CASSDLGTIPLGEQFF.

This clone was counted a few times. The chain links TRBV6-8 to TRBJ1-2; the match to TRBD1 covers 7 bases. The V segment lost 6 bases and the J segment 4 bases; nucleotides outside the gene matches: 5. From germline, CDR1 is MNHGY and CDR2 SAAAGT. The length of the CDR3 is 13 residues. For the CDR3, the DNA is TGTGCCAGCAGCCCGAACAGGGGCTATGGCTACACCTTC. This translates into CASSPNRGYGYTF.

For this clone: One junction end disagrees with the germline gene, perhaps due to a read error. J is TRBJ2-5 and V is TRBV29-1; TRBD2 is a possible D gene (5 bases). CDR1 and CDR2 (germline): SQVTM, ANQGSEA. The CDR3 contains 12 residues. The chain's CDR3 is CSVGGDQETQYF. CDR3 in DNA: TGCAGCGTTGGGGGAGACCAGGAGACCCAGTACTTC. Drawing the rest from reference TRBV29-1 and TRBJ2-5, the complete variable domain is SAVISQKPSRDICQRGTSLTIQCQVDSQVTMMFWYRQQPGQSLTLIATANQGSEATYESGFVIDKFPISRPNLTFSTLTVSNMSPEDSSIYLCSVGGDQETQYFGPGTRLLVL.